The source of this T cell receptor (beta chain) is a study of identical twins. MiXCR, applied by TCRdb to the 5' RACE reads, yields one record per CDR3 protein. Of 1.5 million to 2 million distinct CDR3 sequences detected, about 32% appear once; the ten largest clones hold approximately 0.29%. Deletions cut 0 bases from V and 2 bases from J, with 16 bases between. Germline V gene sequence: CDR1 SGHRS, CDR2 YFSETQ. The CDR3 spans 17 residues. This clonotype showed up just a few times. This receptor was taken from a newborn girl in good health. The source material was cord blood. V and J are TRBV5-1 and TRBJ2-3; no clear D gene. This CDR3 is CASSLVGPTFYTDTQYF. The CDR3 DNA follows: TGCGCCAGCAGCTTGGTGGGTCCCACCTTTTACACAGATACGCAGTATTTT.